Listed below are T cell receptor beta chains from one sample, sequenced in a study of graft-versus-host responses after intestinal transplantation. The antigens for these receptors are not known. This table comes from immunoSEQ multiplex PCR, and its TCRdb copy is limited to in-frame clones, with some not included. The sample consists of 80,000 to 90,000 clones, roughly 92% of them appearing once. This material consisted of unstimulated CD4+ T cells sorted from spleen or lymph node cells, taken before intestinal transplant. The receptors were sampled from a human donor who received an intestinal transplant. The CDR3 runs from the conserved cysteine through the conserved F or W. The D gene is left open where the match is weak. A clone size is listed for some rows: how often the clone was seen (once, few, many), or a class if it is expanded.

cdr3_aa: CASWRYRTGELFF
cdr3_nt: TGTGCCAGTTGGAGATATCGCACCGGGGAGCTGTTTTTT
clone_size: NA
v_call: TRBV6-1
j_call: TRBJ2-2
d_call: NA

cdr3_aa: CASKTGTHNEQFF
cdr3_nt: TGTGCCAGTAAGACCGGGACCCACAATGAGCAGTTCTTC
clone_size: NA
v_call: TRBV19
j_call: TRBJ2-1
d_call: NA

cdr3_aa: CASSPMPGGGNYGYTF
cdr3_nt: TGTGCCAGCAGCCCGATGCCAGGGGGGGGTAACTATGGCTACACCTTC
clone_size: NA
v_call: TRBV7-6
j_call: TRBJ1-2
d_call: TRBD1

cdr3_aa: CASSQGTTSRSGANVLTF
cdr3_nt: TGTGCCAGCAGCCAGGGGACTACTAGCCGCTCTGGGGCCAACGTCCTGACTTTC
clone_size: NA
v_call: TRBV7-9
j_call: TRBJ2-6
d_call: NA

cdr3_aa: CASSAGARYEQYF
cdr3_nt: TGTGCCAGTAGTGCCGGGGCGCGGTACGAGCAGTACTTC
clone_size: NA
v_call: TRBV19
j_call: TRBJ2-7
d_call: NA

cdr3_aa: CASSPGTGGNTIYF
cdr3_nt: TGCGCCAGCAGCCCCGGGACAGGAGGAAACACCATATATTTT
clone_size: NA
v_call: TRBV5-1
j_call: TRBJ1-3
d_call: TRBD1

cdr3_aa: CAWSSGGGKTEAFF
cdr3_nt: TGTGCCTGGAGTTCTGGGGGGGGAAAAACTGAAGCTTTCTTT
clone_size: NA
v_call: TRBV30
j_call: TRBJ1-1
d_call: NA

cdr3_aa: CASSLGQGAGTGELFF
cdr3_nt: TGTGCCAGCAGCTTGGGACAGGGGGCCGGCACCGGGGAGCTGTTTTTT
clone_size: NA
v_call: TRBV7-7
j_call: TRBJ2-2
d_call: TRBD1

cdr3_aa: CASSATLAGSTDTQYF
cdr3_nt: TGTGCCAGCAGTGCAACACTAGCGGGCAGCACAGATACGCAGTATTTT
clone_size: NA
v_call: TRBV6-1
j_call: TRBJ2-3
d_call: TRBD2

cdr3_aa: CASRTGTTPYNEQFF
cdr3_nt: TGTGCCAGCAGGACCGGGACTACACCCTACAATGAGCAGTTCTTC
clone_size: NA
v_call: TRBV28
j_call: TRBJ2-1
d_call: TRBD2

cdr3_aa: CASSRSYSGSTDTQYF
cdr3_nt: TGTGCCAGTAGTAGGTCTTATAGCGGGAGCACAGATACGCAGTATTTT
clone_size: NA
v_call: TRBV19
j_call: TRBJ2-3
d_call: TRBD2

cdr3_aa: CASSYGTGPENPYEQYF
cdr3_nt: TGTGCCAGCAGTTACGGGACAGGGCCTGAAAATCCCTACGAGCAGTACTTC
clone_size: NA
v_call: TRBV28
j_call: TRBJ2-7
d_call: TRBD1

cdr3_aa: CASTGGARSNADTQYF
cdr3_nt: TGTGCCAGTACTGGGGGGGCACGTTCAAACGCAGATACGCAGTATTTT
clone_size: NA
v_call: TRBV19
j_call: TRBJ2-3
d_call: NA

cdr3_aa: CASSFGESYTSSYNEQFF
cdr3_nt: TGTGCCAGCAGCTTCGGGGAGTCCTATACGAGCTCCTACAATGAGCAGTTCTTC
clone_size: NA
v_call: TRBV7-8
j_call: TRBJ2-1
d_call: NA

cdr3_aa: CASSLSAGLDSPLHF
cdr3_nt: TGTGCCAGCAGTTTATCTGCGGGATTAGACTCACCCCTCCACTTT
clone_size: NA
v_call: TRBV27
j_call: TRBJ1-6
d_call: NA

cdr3_aa: CASSFGSGTRGNEQFF
cdr3_nt: TGTGCCAGCAGTTTTGGGTCCGGGACTAGAGGCAATGAGCAGTTCTTC
clone_size: NA
v_call: TRBV27
j_call: TRBJ2-1
d_call: TRBD2

cdr3_aa: CASSPGTSGSNEQFF
cdr3_nt: TGTGCCAGCAGTCCAGGGACTAGCGGGTCCAATGAGCAGTTCTTC
clone_size: NA
v_call: TRBV6-1
j_call: TRBJ2-1
d_call: TRBD2

cdr3_aa: CASRAGDRELFF
cdr3_nt: TGTGCCAGCAGGGCAGGGGACCGGGAGCTGTTTTTT
clone_size: NA
v_call: TRBV2
j_call: TRBJ2-2
d_call: NA

cdr3_aa: CASRLGTSGTYEQYF
cdr3_nt: TGTGCCAGCAGACTCGGGACTAGCGGGACCTACGAGCAGTACTTC
clone_size: NA
v_call: TRBV6-6
j_call: TRBJ2-7
d_call: TRBD2

cdr3_aa: CASSLGSLRRDTYEQYF
cdr3_nt: TGCGCCAGCAGCTTGGGGTCCTTACGACGCGACACCTACGAGCAGTACTTC
clone_size: NA
v_call: TRBV5-1
j_call: TRBJ2-7
d_call: NA

cdr3_aa: CASSAGVGQAKSYEQYF
cdr3_nt: TGTGCCAGCAGCGCCGGGGTTGGGCAGGCGAAATCCTACGAGCAGTACTTC
clone_size: once
v_call: TRBV9
j_call: TRBJ2-7
d_call: NA

cdr3_aa: CASSPGQGYGYTF
cdr3_nt: TGTGCCAGCAGCCCCGGCCAGGGGTATGGCTACACCTTC
clone_size: NA
v_call: TRBV7-9
j_call: TRBJ1-2
d_call: NA

cdr3_aa: CSVEGGQGGFYEQYF
cdr3_nt: TGCAGCGTTGAAGGGGGACAGGGGGGCTTCTACGAGCAGTACTTC
clone_size: NA
v_call: TRBV29-1
j_call: TRBJ2-7
d_call: TRBD1

cdr3_aa: CASRLNSGNTIYF
cdr3_nt: TGTGCCTCTAGACTGAACTCTGGAAACACCATATATTTT
clone_size: NA
v_call: TRBV19
j_call: TRBJ1-3
d_call: NA